One TCR beta chain is described in this entry. Its antigen is unknown. The CDR3 consists of 13 residues. Unmatched junction bases numbered 8, after V lost 5 bases and J lost 8 bases. Per the germline V gene, CDR1 is SEHNR and CDR2 is FQNEAQ (reference sequence). TCRdb's table, derived via immunoSEQ multiplex PCR, lists solely in-frame clones and lacks some. The table has tens of thousands of clones, 82% seen once. These data belong to a study of OX40 agonist ivuxolimab in advanced cancers. Whole-study context: Ivuxolimab is an agonistic anti-OX40 (CD134) antibody, and patients were treated with it. Dose-escalation patients were diagnosed with hepatocellular carcinoma, melanoma, renal cell cancer or head and neck cancer. Findings of the study overall: The study observed clonal expansion of CD4+ and CD8+ blood T cells by week 6 at 0.1 to 3.0 mg/kg.

The chain uses TRBV7-9 and TRBJ1-1; 7 nucleotides align to TRBD1. The clonotype originates from an adult with an advanced solid tumor such as melanoma, head and neck, liver or kidney cancer. The sequencing here drew on CD4+ or CD8+ T cells sorted from blood, taken in a trial of the OX40 agonist ivuxolimab. This chain's CDR3 is CASSRGQSREAFF. The CDR3 DNA is TGTGCCAGCAGCCGGGGACAGAGCAGGGAAGCTTTCTTT.